This T cell receptor (beta chain) was retrieved from a study of blood T cell repertoires in COVID-19. Study overall: Nucleic acid was either cDNA or gDNA, and it came from T cells, B-cell-depleted T cells, or PBMCs.

Per the original methods: Reference gene primer amplification in the assay estimated nucleated cell counts. This table comes from immunoSEQ multiplex PCR, and its TCRdb copy is limited to in-frame clones, with some not included. That table gives V, J and clone size, and the DNA gave D and trimming. The sample includes under 250,000 clones, roughly 90% of them seen just once. V was cut by 0 bases and J by 5 bases, with 9 bases left in between. The CDR3 is made up of 14 amino acids. Germline CDR1 and CDR2: SGHRS and YFSETQ. The TCR originated in an older woman with acute or convalescent COVID-19. V is TRBV5-1 and J is TRBJ2-4; D is unresolved. Sequencing input: peripheral blood. CDR3: CASSLGQVENIQYF. CDR3 nucleotide sequence: TGCGCCAGCAGCTTGGGGCAGGTAGAAAACATTCAGTACTTC. Filled out from reference TRBV5-1 and TRBJ2-4, the complete variable domain reads KAGVTQTPRYLIKTRGQQVTLSCSPISGHRSVSWYQQTPGQGLQFLFEYFSETQRNKGNFPGRFSGRQFSNSRSEMNVSTLELGDSALYLCASSLGQVENIQYFGAGTRLSVL.